This T cell receptor beta chain was sequenced during a study of cytomegalovirus exposure and HLA in healthy donors. At the level of the study: As released early, the data held 65 million to 90 million unique TCRs from HLA-typed donors.

PCR primers comprised 60 Vbeta and 13 Jbeta primers. Using immunoSEQ multiplex PCR, the repertoire was profiled, and TCRdb retains in-frame clones only, with some absent. The data contain about 140,000 clones, around 73% of them seen just once; the ten biggest clones take up around 1.4%. The CDR3 covers 11 residues. V lost 5 bases and J lost 12; bases outside the gene matches: 6. The germline V gene encodes CDR1 DFQATT and CDR2 SNEGSKA (reference sequence). Study findings and constraints: TRBV6-2, TRBV6-3 and some other V segments were unresolvable in 87-base-pair reads. Fewer N-insertions than the approximately 700-donor mean were reportedly shown by an Asian-associated ancestry cluster in a later analysis.

As to this clone: Its specificity is unknown.

V is TRBV20-1 and J is TRBJ2-5; 10 nucleotides match TRBD2. The TCR comes from a middle-aged woman in good health and CMV-seronegative. The sequenced material came from PBMCs. CDR3 sequence (DNA): TGCAGTGCTCTTAGCGGGGGGTACAAGTACTTC. As protein: CSALSGGYKYF.